A single sample gave rise to the 5 T cell receptor beta chains below, sequenced in a study of T-cell memory formation after mild COVID-19. One entry per CDR3 protein, called by TCRdb with MiXCR from the 5' RACE reads. The table records approximately 300,000 distinct CDR3 sequences, approximately 15% of them present only once. Sequencing used PBMCs or a T cell subset sorted from them (not recorded which). Receptors were obtained from a man younger than 30 who had mild COVID-19 (a few samples of this study predate the infection). Cell type and time point are not known.

The chain joins TRBV4-1 to TRBJ1-1; D gene ambiguous. The CDR3 covers 16 residues. V lost 1 base, J lost 5 bases, and 17 bases lay in between. CDR1 is MGHRA, CDR2 YSYEKL, per germline. CDR3 sequence: CASSQGPQAGRTEAFF. CDR3 coding DNA: TGCGCCAGCAGCCAAGGCCCGCAGGCGGGAAGAACTGAAGCTTTCTTT.

The chain couples TRBV7-2 to TRBJ1-5; no firm D call. This CDR3 comprises 14 residues. Germline V gene data show CDR1 as SGHTA and CDR2 as FQGNSA. V lost 5 bases and J lost 6, with 14 bases in between. The DNA for the CDR3 is TGTGCCAGCAGCGTGACCGCGGTGGGTCAGCCCCAGCATTTT. Protein: CASSVTAVGQPQHF.

This clonotype was seen a handful of times. This sequence joins TRBV6-1 and TRBJ2-1, with unresolved D. V lost 1 base to trimming and J lost 1 base, with 5 bases between them. Germline CDR1 is MNHNS and CDR2 is SASEGT. The CDR3 runs 14 residues. This CDR3 reads CASSEGNSYNEQFF. CDR3 DNA sequence: TGTGCCAGCAGTGAAGGGAATTCCTACAATGAGCAGTTCTTC.

The chain recombines TRBV30 with TRBJ1-2; D gene uncertain. CDR1 is GTSNPN, CDR2 SVGIG, per germline (reference sequence). The V and J ends lost 0 bases and 6 bases respectively, with 11 bases between them. This CDR3 comprises 13 residues. The CDR3 loop is CAWSVEFGDGYTF. The DNA of the CDR3 is TGTGCCTGGAGTGTTGAATTTGGGGATGGCTACACCTTC.

The V and J genes are TRBV11-2 and TRBJ2-3; D is unclear. The CDR3 runs to 13 residues. CDR1 is SGHAT, CDR2 FQNNGV, per germline. Trimming cost V 0 bases and J 2 bases, with 3 bases left between them. DNA for the CDR3: TGTGCCAGCAGCTTAGAGACCACAGATACGCAGTATTTT. It yields the protein CASSLETTDTQYF.